The 30 T cell receptor beta chains reported below all come from one sample, sequenced in a study of blood T cells in healthy people across ages. Sample-barcoded 5' priming and a J-beta primer mix drove a second PCR of about 7 to 12 cycles. Each CDR3 protein gets one entry after TCRdb re-called the 5' RACE reads with MiXCR. The sample shows some 900,000 distinct CDR3 sequences, under 30% of them seen only once. Sequencing was carried out using blood. The receptors stem from a woman over 75 in good health.

The chain recombines TRBV6-2 or TRBV6-3 with TRBJ1-1; 7 bases agree with TRBD1. The junction had 9 bases not matched to a gene; V was cut back by 0 bases and J by 5 bases. The CDR3 contains 16 residues. The germline CDR1 and CDR2 sequences are MNHEY and SVGEGT. The CDR3 loop reads CASSYSRGALGTEAFF. The CDR3 DNA follows: TGTGCCAGCAGTTACTCCAGGGGGGCTCTTGGAACTGAAGCTTTCTTT.

This chain links TRBV5-1 with TRBJ1-1; a weak D match, TRBD1 (5 bases). The CDR3 sequence is 14 residues long. Germline loops: CDR1 SGHRS, CDR2 YFSETQ. Between the trimmed V and J ends, which lost 4 bases and 1 base, there was a span of 11 bases. CDR3 sequence: CASSRDPENTEAFF. In nucleotides, the CDR3 is TGCGCCAGCAGCCGGGACCCCGAGAACACTGAAGCTTTCTTT.

This rearrangement joins TRBV28 to TRBJ2-1; D ambiguous. With 5 bases removed from V and 3 bases from J, the gap between germline ends came to 11 bases. The V gene's germline CDR1 is MDHEN and CDR2 SYDVKM. This CDR3 contains 14 residues. CDR3 in amino acids: CASSLRPNYNEQFF. The CDR3 nucleotides are TGTGCCAGCAGTCTGAGGCCGAACTACAATGAGCAGTTCTTC.

This clonotype appeared many times. The chain couples TRBV5-1 to TRBJ2-5; TRBD2 matches at 7 bases. The CDR3 is made up of 14 amino acids. The J segment lost 2 bases and the V segment lost 5 bases, leaving 6 bases of the junction unmatched. The germline CDR1 and CDR2 sequences are SGHRS and YFSETQ. The DNA of the CDR3 is TGCGCCAGCAGTCAGGCGGGGGTGCAAGAGACCCAGTACTTC. Translation: CASSQAGVQETQYF. The full variable domain, completed using reference TRBV5-1 and TRBJ2-5, is KAGVTQTPRYLIKTRGQQVTLSCSPISGHRSVSWYQQTPGQGLQFLFEYFSETQRNKGNFPGRFSGRQFSNSRSEMNVSTLELGDSALYLCASSQAGVQETQYFGPGTRLLVL.

Many counts were recorded for this clonotype. V usage is TRBV6-1 and J usage is TRBJ2-4; D uncertain. V dropped 5 bases and J dropped 7 bases, with 21 bases sitting between them. Germline assignment: CDR1 MNHNS and CDR2 SASEGT. The CDR3 consists of 16 residues. The CDR3 nucleotides are TGTGCCAGCAGTACCCTACTTAGGGCCTACCCGAACATTCAGTACTTC. Translated, it gives CASSTLLRAYPNIQYF.

Note on this clonotype: This may be a read error: a much more frequent sequence differs by one nucleotide. The genes are TRBV27 and TRBJ2-1; possible D gene TRBD2, 6 bases. The last part of the DNA fits TRBJ2-7 better; the J call may be wrong. The CDR3 consists of 17 residues. Germline CDR1 and CDR2: MNHEY and SMNVEV (reference sequence). The CDR3 nucleotides read TGTGCCAGCAGTTTAAACTACCGGCGGGGTTCCTACAATGAGCAGTACTTC. It codes for CASSLNYRRGSYNEQYF.

J is TRBJ2-7 and V is TRBV12-3 or TRBV12-4, with TRBD2 identical over 13 bases. V gave up 4 bases and J gave up 4 bases; unmatched junction bases: 10. CDR3 length equals 17 residues. The CDR3 sequence is CASSSTRLAGGRYEQYF. The CDR3 DNA reads as TGTGCCAGCAGTTCCACGAGACTAGCGGGAGGAAGGTACGAGCAGTACTTC.

This chain connects TRBV6-4 to TRBJ2-3; D is ambiguous. This CDR3 comprises 16 residues. The germline CDR1 and CDR2 sequences are MRHNA and SNTAGT. Trimming pared 1 base from V and 9 bases from J, leaving 20 bases between. This CDR3 is CASSDFHSHQPLTQYF. In nucleotides, the CDR3 is TGTGCCAGCAGTGACTTTCACAGCCACCAACCTTTAACGCAGTATTTT.

Comments on this clonotype: A much larger clone differs by one base, so this may be a read error. The chain has TRBV4-2 and TRBJ2-3; TRBD2 might be the D (6 bases). Germline assignment: CDR1 LGHNA and CDR2 YNFKEQ. The V end lost 4 bases, the J end lost 5 bases, and 19 bases lay between the germline ends. The CDR3 extends over 16 amino acids. The CDR3 DNA reads TGTGCCAGCAGCCCCCAGTCGGCGGGGCTCATAGATACGCAGTATTTT. This gives the protein CASSPQSAGLIDTQYF.

DNA of the CDR3: TGTGCCAGCAGCTTGGGCAGCAACAATGAGCAGTACTTC. This translates into CASSLGSNNEQYF. The chain uses TRBV7-9 and TRBJ2-1; no definite D call. Gene TRBJ2-7 matches the end of the DNA better, so the J call may be wrong. The CDR3 runs to 13 residues. Germline CDR1 reads SEHNR; CDR2 reads FQNEAQ (reference sequence).

This rearrangement joins TRBV4-3 to TRBJ2-1, with D perhaps TRBD2 (7 bases). CDR1 and CDR2 (germline): LGHNA, YSLEER. This CDR3 comprises 15 residues. The V gene lost 4 bases and the J gene lost 5 bases, with 15 bases spanning the gap. CDR3 nucleotide sequence: TGCGCCAGCAGCCCAGGGAGGGGGGCCCACAATGAGCAGTTCTTC. This sequence encodes CASSPGRGAHNEQFF.

With regard to this clonotype: A much more abundant neighbour one base away suggests this may be a read error. The chain employs TRBV24-1 and TRBJ2-7; 12 bases are a match to TRBD2. Germline values: CDR1 KGHDR, CDR2 SFDVKD. This CDR3 spans 15 amino acids. Trimming cost V 9 bases and J 7 bases; bases outside gene matches: 12. CDR3 protein: CATSFTSGGMDEQYF. CDR3 coding DNA: TGTGCCACCTCCTTCACTAGCGGGGGGATGGATGAGCAGTACTTC.

This clonotype was recorded at least ten times. This rearrangement joins TRBV29-1 to TRBJ1-4, with a possible D match to TRBD1 (5 bases). Germline V CDR1 and CDR2: SQVTM, ANQGSEA. The CDR3 runs to 11 residues. V shed 6 bases and J shed 7 bases, with 9 bases lying between them. The CDR3 nucleotides read TGCAGCGTGGACACCGGTGAAAAACTGTTTTTT. This sequence encodes CSVDTGEKLFF.

In its sample, this clonotype was seen many times. The V call is TRBV5-1, the J call TRBJ2-3; 11 positions match TRBD2. Germline loops: CDR1 SGHRS, CDR2 YFSETQ. The J segment lost 14 bases and the V segment lost 7 bases, leaving 18 bases of the junction unmatched. The CDR3 is made up of 15 amino acids. The CDR3 DNA is TGCGCCAGCGGCCTAGGAACTAGCGGGGGACCCGATGGGTATTTT. Encoded protein: CASGLGTSGGPDGYF. The full variable domain, in which reference TRBV5-1 and TRBJ2-3 provide the parts outside the CDR3, is KAGVTQTPRYLIKTRGQQVTLSCSPISGHRSVSWYQQTPGQGLQFLFEYFSETQRNKGNFPGRFSGRQFSNSRSEMNVSTLELGDSALYLCASGLGTSGGPDGYFGPGTRLTVL.

This clonotype appeared once. The junction differs from germline at one of its ends, possibly a read error. The genes are TRBV19 and TRBJ2-1, with 8 nucleotides matching TRBD2. The CDR3 has 16 amino acids. Germline V gene data show CDR1 as LNHDA and CDR2 as SQIVND (reference sequence). The CDR3 here is CVSSMVAGGEYNEQFF. CDR3 DNA sequence: TGCGTCAGTAGTATGGTGGCGGGGGGAGAGTACAATGAGCAGTTCTTC.

The rearrangement joins TRBV14 to TRBJ2-4; D ambiguous. The CDR3 consists of 15 residues. With 1 base removed from V and 0 bases from J, the gap between germline ends came to 7 bases. Germline V gives CDR1 SGHDN, CDR2 FVKESK. CDR3 nucleotides: TGTGCCAGCAGCCAAGGGGCCCTAGCCAAAAACATTCAGTACTTC. Translating it yields CASSQGALAKNIQYF. Full variable domain (remainder filled in from reference TRBV14 and TRBJ2-4): EAGVTQFPSHSVIEKGQTVTLRCDPISGHDNLYWYRRVMGKEIKFLLHFVKESKQDESGMPNNRFLAERTGGTYSTLKVQPAELEDSGVYFCASSQGALAKNIQYFGAGTRLSVL.

V gene TRBV27 combines with J gene TRBJ1-2; D ambiguous. V was cut by 5 bases and J by 6 bases, with 16 bases left in between. CDR1 and CDR2 from the germline V gene are MNHEY and SMNVEV (reference sequence). This CDR3 region has 14 residues. CDR3 amino acids: CASSIIGSGNGYTF. In DNA, the CDR3 is TGTGCCAGCAGTATAATCGGATCGGGCAATGGCTACACCTTC.

The chain links TRBV24-1 to TRBJ2-2, with 10 bases identical to TRBD1. The trim removed 4 bases at V and 6 bases at J, leaving 7 bases unmatched. Looked up from germline, CDR1 is KGHDR and CDR2 is SFDVKD. This CDR3 region has 16 residues. CDR3 nucleotides: TGTGCCACCAGTGACTTGGGACAGGGGAAGCCCGGGGAGCTGTTTTTT. Translation gives CATSDLGQGKPGELFF.

The chain joins TRBV12-3 or TRBV12-4 to TRBJ2-1; no clear D gene. V lost 6 bases to trimming and J lost 0 bases, with 15 bases between them. The CDR3 loop spans 16 amino acids. CDR3 loop: CASRARTQSSYNEQFF. The DNA of the CDR3 is TGTGCCAGCAGAGCGAGGACCCAAAGCTCCTACAATGAGCAGTTCTTC.

This clonotype has a single count. The chain employs TRBV10-3 and TRBJ1-5, with D perhaps TRBD1 (6 bases). This CDR3 is built from 14 residues. Germline CDR1 reads ENHRY; CDR2 reads SYGVKD. V dropped 4 bases and J dropped 4 bases, with 11 bases sitting between them. CDR3 residues: CAISAEGGNQPQHF. CDR3 bases: TGTGCCATCAGTGCTGAAGGGGGGAATCAGCCCCAGCATTTT.

The chain uses TRBV12-3 or TRBV12-4 and TRBJ1-4; TRBD1 might be the D (6 bases). The V end was cut by 7 bases, the J end by 9 bases, with 21 bases between. The CDR3 totals 15 residues. CDR3 sequence (DNA): TGTGCCAGCACTCCCGACCTGGGACATACTCAAAAACTGTTTTTT. This sequence encodes CASTPDLGHTQKLFF.

Concerning this clonotype itself: A much larger clone is a single base away; this may be a read error. This chain links TRBV6-6 with TRBJ2-1, with D perhaps TRBD1 (5 bases). The end of the DNA fits TRBJ2-7 better, so the J call may be wrong. The CDR3 extends over 16 amino acids. Germline V gene data show CDR1 as MNHNY and CDR2 as SVGAGI (reference sequence). The CDR3 spells CASSYGVDSSYNEQYF. CDR3 nucleotide sequence: TGTGCCAGCAGTTATGGCGTAGACAGCTCCTACAATGAGCAGTACTTC.

This clonotype was found many times. The chain recombines TRBV2 with TRBJ2-1; either TRBD1 or TRBD2 may supply D (5 bases each). Germline assignment: CDR1 SNHLY and CDR2 FYNNEI. This CDR3 region has 16 residues. Trimming took off 7 bases at V and 0 bases at J, with 16 bases between the two ends. CDR3 in amino acids: CASKHSGTLSYNEQFF. CDR3 sequence (DNA): TGTGCCAGCAAACATTCCGGGACCCTCTCCTACAATGAGCAGTTCTTC. Using reference TRBV2 and TRBJ2-1 for the parts outside the CDR3, the full variable domain is EPEVTQTPSHQVTQMGQEVILRCVPISNHLYFYWYRQILGQKVEFLVSFYNNEISEKSEIFDDQFSVERPDGSNFTLKIRSTKLEDSAMYFCASKHSGTLSYNEQFFGPGTRLTVL.

This clonotype was seen only a few times. The chain joins TRBV13 to TRBJ1-1, with 10 bases aligning to TRBD1. Trimming cost V 2 bases and J 2 bases; bases outside gene matches: 5. The germline V gene encodes CDR1 PRHDT and CDR2 FYEKMQ (reference sequence). This CDR3 contains 16 residues. CDR3 protein: CASSLRQGAVNTEAFF. The CDR3 region has the DNA TGTGCCAGCAGCTTACGACAGGGGGCCGTAAACACTGAAGCTTTCTTT.

This clonotype was recorded a few times. The chain recombines TRBV29-1 with TRBJ1-1; 7 nucleotides align to TRBD1. Germline V gives CDR1 SQVTM, CDR2 ANQGSEA. V lost 6 bases to trimming and J lost 1 base; unmatched junction nucleotides: 8. The CDR3 length is 14 residues. CDR3 nucleotides: TGCAGCGTGACACAGGGGTCTGGGAACACTGAAGCTTTCTTT. It yields the protein CSVTQGSGNTEAFF.

This clonotype was seen many times. This chain connects TRBV15 to TRBJ2-1; no reliable D call. Trimming left V 0 bases short and J 10 bases short, with 7 bases between. The CDR3 totals 12 residues. Germline V CDR1 and CDR2: LNHNV, YYDKDF (reference sequence). CDR3 in DNA: TGTGCCACCAGCAGAGAATGGGGAGAGCAGTTCTTC. Translated: CATSREWGEQFF.

This sequence joins TRBV20-1 and TRBJ1-4; 7 bases line up with TRBD1. The J segment lost 5 bases and the V segment lost 6 bases, leaving 12 bases of the junction unmatched. Germline CDR1 and CDR2: DFQATT and SNEGSKA (reference sequence). The CDR3 runs 15 residues. The CDR3 sequence: CSARPAGGTNEKLFF. Here the CDR3 DNA reads TGCAGTGCGCGGCCGGCAGGGGGAACAAATGAAAAACTGTTTTTT.

This clonotype was detected many times. This chain's CDR3 is CASSGHNSGANVLTF. For the CDR3, the DNA is TGTGCCAGCAGTGGCCATAATTCTGGGGCCAACGTCCTGACTTTC. The gene calls are TRBV25-1 and TRBJ2-6; D gene unclear. Germline V gene sequence: CDR1 MGHDK, CDR2 SYGVNS. V shed 4 bases and J shed 1 base, with 8 bases lying between them. This CDR3 has 15 amino acids.

In its sample, this clonotype was seen many times. This chain joins TRBV7-2 and TRBJ2-5; D may be TRBD1 (6 bases). This CDR3 is built from 14 residues. Trimming stripped 5 bases from V and 13 bases from J, with 23 bases between. Germline V lookup: CDR1 SGHTA, CDR2 FQGNSA. The CDR3 DNA follows: TGTGCCAGCAGCCTTCGATACCGGGACACTATTCGGTACTTC. Amino acid sequence: CASSLRYRDTIRYF.

This chain links TRBV5-6 with TRBJ1-1; TRBD1 is a possible D gene (5 bases). This CDR3 is built from 16 residues. V shed 0 bases and J shed 0 bases, with 12 bases lying between them. Germline V CDR1 and CDR2: SGHDT, YYEEEE. The CDR3 DNA follows: TGTGCCAGCAGCTTGGTTGGGCAGGGTCTGAACACTGAAGCTTTCTTT. Residues: CASSLVGQGLNTEAFF.